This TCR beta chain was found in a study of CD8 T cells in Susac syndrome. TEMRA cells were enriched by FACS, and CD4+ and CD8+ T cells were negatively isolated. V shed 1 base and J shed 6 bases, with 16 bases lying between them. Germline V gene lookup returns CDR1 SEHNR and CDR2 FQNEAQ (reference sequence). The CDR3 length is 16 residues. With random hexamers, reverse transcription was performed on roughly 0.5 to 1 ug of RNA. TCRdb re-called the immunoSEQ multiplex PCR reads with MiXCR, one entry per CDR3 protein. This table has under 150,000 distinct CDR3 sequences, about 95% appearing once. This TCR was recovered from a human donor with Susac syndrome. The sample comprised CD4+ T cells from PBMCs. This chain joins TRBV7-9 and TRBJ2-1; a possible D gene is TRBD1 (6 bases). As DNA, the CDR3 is TGTGCCAGCAGCTTAGGTCAGGGACATCGGGTCAATGAGCAGTTCTTC. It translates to CASSLGQGHRVNEQFF.